The 16 T cell receptor beta chains below were found in one sample sequenced in a study of CD8 T cells in ankylosing spondylitis. Their antigens are not known. TCRdb re-derived calls from the 5' RACE reads in MiXCR, one entry per CDR3 protein. The repertoire has approximately 540,000 distinct CDR3 sequences, about 13% of them found once; the top ten carry under 7.5%. Study-wide results and caveats: Ankylosing spondylitis blood seemed to carry a telltale TCR beta motif made of fewer than ten highly homologous variants.

The sequenced material came from blood, either unsorted or a sorted T cell fraction (not recorded which). The receptors come from a male donor with ankylosing spondylitis.

The sample holds a few counts of this clonotype. J is TRBJ1-5 and V is TRBV20-1; 8 bases fit TRBD1. The CDR3 spans 14 residues. Germline CDR1 and CDR2: DFQATT and SNEGSKA (reference sequence). V shed 4 bases and J 5 bases; nucleotides not matched to a gene: 7. CDR3 region: CSAIRGRGDQPQHF. CDR3 coding DNA: TGCAGTGCTATCAGGGGGCGCGGAGATCAGCCCCAGCATTTT.

This clonotype was observed a handful of times. The V and J genes are TRBV19 and TRBJ1-3; 7 bases align to TRBD1. Trimming cost V 9 bases and J 4 bases; bases outside gene matches: 3. Germline V gene data show CDR1 as LNHDA and CDR2 as SQIVND (reference sequence). This CDR3 has 12 amino acids. CDR3 loop: CASRQGGNTIYF. The CDR3 coding sequence is TGTGCCAGCCGACAGGGAGGAAACACCATATATTTT.

In regard to this clonotype: This may stem from a read error, because a much larger clone lies one nucleotide away. This rearrangement joins TRBV20-1 to TRBJ2-1; tentative D call: TRBD1 (5 bases). The length of the CDR3 is 16 residues. Per the germline V gene, CDR1 is DFQATT and CDR2 is SNEGSKA (reference sequence). The CDR3 nucleotides read TGCTGTGCTAGACCCATCCAGGCGTGGGGCCTCAATGAGCAGTTCTTC. It specifies CCARPIQAWGLNEQFF.

This clonotype was counted ten times or more. V and J are TRBV29-1 and TRBJ2-5, with 9 bases matching TRBD2. CDR1 is SQVTM, CDR2 ANQGSEA, per germline. Trimming at V came to 7 bases and at J to 4 bases, leaving 7 bases not matched to a gene. The CDR3 spans 13 residues. CDR3 in amino acids: CSGRLAGLETQYF. Here the CDR3 DNA reads TGCAGCGGGCGTCTAGCGGGATTAGAGACCCAGTACTTC.

This clonotype occurred many times. The chain employs TRBV9 and TRBJ2-1; no firm D call. V was clipped by 0 bases and J by 9 bases, with 4 bases between them. CDR1 and CDR2 from the germline V gene are SGDLS and YYNGEE. This CDR3 is 11 amino acids long. CDR3 sequence (DNA): TGTGCCAGCAGCGTAGGTGGTGAGCAGTTCTTC. Amino acid sequence: CASSVGGEQFF.

This chain links TRBV5-1 with TRBJ2-1; no firm D call. V lost 5 bases, J lost 5 bases, and 14 bases lay in between. Germline CDR1 is SGHRS and CDR2 is YFSETQ. The CDR3 sequence is 14 residues long. The chain's CDR3 is CASSKGIADNEQFF. CDR3 bases: TGCGCCAGCAGTAAGGGTATAGCAGACAATGAGCAGTTCTTC.

The chain links TRBV10-2 to TRBJ1-1; unclear D gene. In germline, CDR1 is WSHSY, CDR2 SAAADI. V lost 2 bases, J lost 8 bases, and 12 bases lay in between. The CDR3 runs to 13 residues. CDR3 nucleotide sequence: TGCGCCAGCAGTGAGGACGGTGTGGGCGAAGCTTTCTTT. Its translation is CASSEDGVGEAFF.

The chain carries TRBV7-9 and TRBJ2-1; tentatively, D is TRBD1 or TRBD2 (7 bases each). Deletions cut 3 bases from V and 8 bases from J, with 17 bases between. From germline, CDR1 is SEHNR and CDR2 FQNEAQ (reference sequence). The CDR3 contains 15 residues. The CDR3 DNA follows: TGTGCCAGCAGCTTCGGACTAGGGGGCTTGGATGAGCAGTTCTTC. This sequence encodes CASSFGLGGLDEQFF.

V and J are TRBV5-1 and TRBJ2-3; D remains unclear. V lost 4 bases and J lost 5, with 14 bases in between. CDR1 SGHRS and CDR2 YFSETQ come from the germline V gene. There are 14 residues in the CDR3. The DNA for the CDR3 is TGCGCCAGCAGCCGAACCCAAGCCCGAGATACGCAGTATTTT. As protein: CASSRTQARDTQYF.

The chain recombines TRBV20-1 with TRBJ1-2; D may be TRBD1 (6 bases). The germline CDR1 and CDR2 sequences are DFQATT and SNEGSKA (reference sequence). The CDR3 loop spans 12 amino acids. Trimming removed 7 bases from V and 2 bases from J, with 11 bases in between. The CDR3 loop reads CSGGAQNYGYTF. In DNA form, the CDR3 reads TGCAGTGGGGGGGCGCAAAACTATGGCTACACCTTC.

This clonotype was recorded a few times. DNA of the CDR3: TGTGCCAGCAGCCCCATCAGGGAGAACACTGAAGCTTTCTTT. Translation gives CASSPIRENTEAFF. The V call is TRBV7-7, the J call TRBJ1-1; D may be TRBD1 (5 bases). This CDR3 contains 14 residues. The V end was cut by 5 bases, the J end by 1 base, with 11 bases between. Germline V gene sequence: CDR1 SSHAT, CDR2 FNYEAQ (reference sequence).

The chain has TRBV5-1 and TRBJ2-7; the match to TRBD1 covers 11 bases. The CDR3 has 16 amino acids. The ends lost 4 bases at V and 7 bases at J; junction bases unmatched: 13. CDR1 is SGHRS and CDR2 is YFSETQ in the germline V gene. The CDR3 nucleotides read TGCGCCAGCAGCCCAATCGGACAGGGGGCGAATGGTGAGCAGTACTTC. Translating it yields CASSPIGQGANGEQYF. The whole variable domain, filled in from reference TRBV5-1 and TRBJ2-7, reads KAGVTQTPRYLIKTRGQQVTLSCSPISGHRSVSWYQQTPGQGLQFLFEYFSETQRNKGNFPGRFSGRQFSNSRSEMNVSTLELGDSALYLCASSPIGQGANGEQYFGPGTRLTVT.

This clonotype was seen only a few times. The chain links TRBV12-3 or TRBV12-4 to TRBJ2-1; 11 bases fit TRBD2. CDR3 length equals 14 residues. Trimming cost V 6 bases and J 6 bases; bases outside gene matches: 4. Here the CDR3 reads CASRRLAGTNEQFF. Written as DNA, the CDR3 is TGTGCCAGCAGGCGACTAGCGGGAACCAATGAGCAGTTCTTC.

In this sample, this clonotype turned up many times. The chain links TRBV3-1 to TRBJ2-1; a possible D gene is TRBD2 (6 bases). The CDR3 covers 15 residues. V was shortened by 1 base and J by 0 bases, with 7 bases between the two germline ends. CDR1 LGHDT and CDR2 YNNKEL come from the germline V gene (reference sequence). The CDR3 region is CASSQVGSSYNEQFF. DNA for the CDR3: TGTGCCAGCAGCCAAGTCGGGAGCTCCTACAATGAGCAGTTCTTC.

V is TRBV10-3 and J is TRBJ1-1; TRBD1 matches at 8 bases. After removal of 0 bases from V and 11 bases from J, the junction contained 2 bases not matched to a gene. The CDR3 has 12 residues. Germline V gene lookup returns CDR1 ENHRY and CDR2 SYGVKD. The CDR3 DNA is TGTGCCATCAGTGAGTCGGACAGGGCGGCTTTCTTT. Protein product: CAISESDRAAFF.

This clonotype came up a few times. The rearrangement joins TRBV24-1 to TRBJ2-3, with 8 positions matching TRBD1. CDR1 KGHDR and CDR2 SFDVKD come from the germline V gene. The CDR3 is 16 amino acids. Trimming at V came to 1 base and at J to 1 base, leaving 3 bases not matched to a gene. The CDR3 is CATSDFEDRGTDTQYF. The DNA of the CDR3 is TGTGCCACCAGTGATTTTGAGGACAGGGGCACAGATACGCAGTATTTT.